The clone carrying this T cell receptor (beta chain) showed up just a few times. The antigen remains undetermined. This record comes from a study of T-cell memory formation after mild COVID-19. Study overall: Largely donor-specific TCR clusters were found. Study findings and constraints: From day 15 to 85, contracting clones were balanced between CD4 and CD8, whereas later expanders leaned toward CD4+.

MiXCR, applied by TCRdb to the 5' RACE reads, yields one record per CDR3 protein. This table holds over 400,000 distinct CDR3 sequences, 23% found once. V was shortened by 0 bases and J by 3 bases, with 15 bases between the two germline ends. Per the germline V gene, CDR1 is MNHEY and CDR2 is SVGEGT. This CDR3 has 16 residues. Sequencing was carried out using PBMCs or a T cell subset sorted from them (not recorded which). This TCR was sampled from an adult woman who had mild COVID-19 (a few samples of this study predate the infection). Cell type and time point are not known. The chain combines TRBV6-2 or TRBV6-3 with TRBJ2-7, with no clear D. Written as DNA, the CDR3 is TGTGCCAGCAGTTACTCGAGAATTGCGGCCTTCTACGAGCAGTACTTC. This codes for CASSYSRIAAFYEQYF.